This T cell receptor (beta chain) was observed in a study of T cell changes during pregnancy in multiple sclerosis. Sequenced by immunoSEQ multiplex PCR; TCRdb stores in-frame clones only, minus some. The sample lists 70,000 to 95,000 clones; 90% to 95% were seen once. The source is a female donor with multiple sclerosis, enrolled in a pregnancy study. Material: peripheral blood, obtained in the second trimester of pregnancy.

Here the CDR3 reads CASSFDRDYGYTF. Here the CDR3 DNA reads TGTGCCAGCAGTTTCGACCGGGACTATGGCTACACCTTC. The chain couples TRBV27 to TRBJ1-2; D is unresolved. Per the germline V gene, CDR1 is MNHEY and CDR2 is SMNVEV (reference sequence). V shed 3 bases and J shed 3 bases, with 8 bases lying between them. The CDR3 runs to 13 residues.